The source of this T cell receptor (beta chain) is a study of blood T cells in healthy people across ages. Whole-study results and caveats: CMV infection status of these donors was not known.

This clonotype was detected once. Its antigen is still unknown. A second PCR, run for about 7 to 11 cycles, used a sample-barcoded 5' primer plus a J-beta primer mix. A template-switch adaptor containing 12 random nucleotides labeled each cDNA molecule. MiXCR, applied by TCRdb to the 5' RACE reads, yields one record per CDR3 protein. The sample consists of about 800,000 distinct CDR3 sequences, more than 45% of them appearing once. Per germline, CDR1 SGHAT and CDR2 FQNNGV. The CDR3 loop spans 15 amino acids. J lost 0 bases, V lost 7 bases, and 5 bases had no gene match. Per-sample PBMC isolation yielded at least 6.5 million cells.

This receptor was obtained from a man aged 25-40 years in good health. This chain links TRBV11-2 with TRBJ2-1; 8 bases agree with TRBD2. The material sequenced was blood. In DNA form, the CDR3 reads TGTGCCAGCATACTGGGGACTAGCTCCTACAATGAGCAGTTCTTC. Its translation: CASILGTSSYNEQFF. Combining the CDR3 with reference TRBV11-2 and TRBJ2-1 gives the whole variable domain EAGVAQSPRYKIIEKRQSVAFWCNPISGHATLYWYQQILGQGPKLLIQFQNNGVVDDSQLPKDRFSAERLKGVDSTLKIQPAKLEDSAVYLCASILGTSSYNEQFFGPGTRLTVL.